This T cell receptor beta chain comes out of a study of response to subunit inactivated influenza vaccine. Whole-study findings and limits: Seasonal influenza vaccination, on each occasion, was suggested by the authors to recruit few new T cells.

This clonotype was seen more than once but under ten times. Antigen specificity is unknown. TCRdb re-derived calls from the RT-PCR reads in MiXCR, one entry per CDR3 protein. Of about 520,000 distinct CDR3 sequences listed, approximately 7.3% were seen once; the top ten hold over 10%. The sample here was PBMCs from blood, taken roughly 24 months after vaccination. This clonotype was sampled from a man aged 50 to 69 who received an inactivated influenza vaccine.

DNA for the CDR3: TGTGCCAGCAGTTTTGTCCCCTCCAACACAGATACGCAGTATTTT. Residues: CASSFVPSNTDTQYF. The chain uses TRBV27 and TRBJ2-3; D is ambiguous. CDR3 length: 15 residues. The V end lost 3 bases, the J end lost 2 bases, and 12 bases lay between the germline ends. Per germline, CDR1 MNHEY and CDR2 SMNVEV (reference sequence).